These 15 T cell receptor beta chains were sequenced from one sample in a study of blood T cells in healthy people across ages. Sample-barcoded 5' priming and a J-beta primer mix drove a second PCR of about 6 to 12 cycles. TCRdb passed the 5' RACE reads through MiXCR, listing each CDR3 protein once. The data hold 850,000 to 950,000 distinct CDR3 sequences, with under 35% observed a single time. What was sequenced was blood. The receptors come from a woman aged 80 or over in good health.

This clonotype occurred a few times. The chain employs TRBV5-1 and TRBJ1-3; perhaps TRBD1 as D (6 bases). V lost 4 bases, J lost 0 bases, and 8 bases lay in between. This CDR3 comprises 14 residues. Germline assignment: CDR1 SGHRS and CDR2 YFSETQ. In nucleotides, the CDR3 is TGCGCCAGCAGCGGGGGCAGCTCTGGAAACACCATATATTTT. Translating it yields CASSGGSSGNTIYF.

This chain connects TRBV5-1 to TRBJ1-6, with D perhaps TRBD1 (6 bases). Germline values: CDR1 SGHRS, CDR2 YFSETQ. The CDR3 covers 13 residues. V was clipped by 4 bases and J by 10 bases, with 12 bases between them. CDR3 amino acids: CASSVGAGSPLHF. In nucleotides, the CDR3 is TGCGCCAGCAGCGTGGGGGCAGGGTCACCCCTCCACTTT.

This clonotype showed up many times. In DNA, the CDR3 is TGTGCCAGCAGCCAAGATTCGAGGGTTGGAGGAACAGATACGCAGTATTTT. Its protein product is CASSQDSRVGGTDTQYF. The V and J genes are TRBV3-1 and TRBJ2-3; tentative D call: TRBD2 (5 bases). There are 17 residues in the CDR3. Trimming left V 0 bases short and J 3 bases short, with 16 bases between. The germline gives CDR1 LGHDT, CDR2 YNNKEL (reference sequence).

This clonotype came up many times. V usage is TRBV5-1 and J usage is TRBJ1-2, with unresolved D. The V end lost 4 bases, the J end lost 5 bases, and 15 bases lay between the germline ends. The CDR3 runs 14 residues. CDR1 is SGHRS and CDR2 is YFSETQ in the germline V gene. CDR3 loop: CASSPSGQGYGYTF. In DNA, the CDR3 is TGCGCCAGCAGCCCCTCCGGGCAAGGGTATGGCTACACCTTC. The full variable domain, rest sourced from reference TRBV5-1 and TRBJ1-2, is KAGVTQTPRYLIKTRGQQVTLSCSPISGHRSVSWYQQTPGQGLQFLFEYFSETQRNKGNFPGRFSGRQFSNSRSEMNVSTLELGDSALYLCASSPSGQGYGYTFGSGTRLTVV.

This clonotype has ten or more counts. The V call is TRBV20-1, the J call TRBJ2-6; D is perhaps TRBD1 or TRBD2 (5 bases each). The germline gives CDR1 DFQATT, CDR2 SNEGSKA (reference sequence). V lost 5 bases and J lost 3, with 14 bases in between. The CDR3 runs to 15 residues. CDR3 loop: CSAPGPPVGANVLTF. Written as DNA, the CDR3 is TGCAGTGCTCCGGGACCCCCGGTTGGGGCCAACGTCCTGACTTTC.

The table lists this clonotype with a few counts. The J gene is TRBJ1-4, the V gene TRBV4-3; no reliable D call. This CDR3 is 15 amino acids long. In germline, CDR1 is LGHNA, CDR2 YSLEER. V dropped 0 bases and J dropped 8 bases, with 13 bases sitting between them. The CDR3 is CASSQEWAGNEKLFF. The CDR3 DNA sequence: TGCGCCAGCAGCCAAGAATGGGCCGGTAACGAAAAACTGTTTTTT.

This clonotype was counted at least ten times. The chain recombines TRBV6-5 with TRBJ2-1, with D perhaps matching TRBD1 (5 bases). The CDR3 length is 16 residues. V lost 0 bases, J lost 5 bases, and 14 bases lay in between. Germline CDR1 is MNHEY and CDR2 is SVGAGI. The CDR3 DNA reads as TGTGCCAGCAGTTACTCGAGTCCGGGCAGGGACAATGAGCAGTTCTTC. This gives the protein CASSYSSPGRDNEQFF.

The CDR3 sequence is CASSFTTDRTLGEQYF. For the CDR3, the DNA is TGCGCCAGCAGTTTTACGACGGACAGGACCCTTGGGGAGCAGTACTTC. V is TRBV5-1 and J is TRBJ2-7, with 7 bases that match TRBD1. In germline, CDR1 is SGHRS, CDR2 YFSETQ. Losses at the gene ends were 5 bases for V and 7 bases for J; bases not matched to a gene: 18. This CDR3 contains 16 residues. The full variable domain, completed using reference TRBV5-1 and TRBJ2-7, is KAGVTQTPRYLIKTRGQQVTLSCSPISGHRSVSWYQQTPGQGLQFLFEYFSETQRNKGNFPGRFSGRQFSNSRSEMNVSTLELGDSALYLCASSFTTDRTLGEQYFGPGTRLTVT.

The chain couples TRBV6-1 to TRBJ2-7, with 7 bases that match TRBD2. The germline V gene has CDR1 MNHNS and CDR2 SASEGT. Losses at the gene ends were 5 bases for V and 0 bases for J; bases not matched to a gene: 7. The CDR3 runs to 15 residues. The CDR3 protein is CASSPDGGSSYEQYF. CDR3 sequence (DNA): TGTGCCAGCAGTCCCGACGGGGGGAGCTCCTACGAGCAGTACTTC.

This clonotype was counted at least ten times. At one of its ends the junction is not consistent with the germline gene, which may arise from a read error. The CDR3 coding sequence is TGTGCCAGCAGTTCTCTAGCGGGCACAGATACGCAGTATTTT. It encodes CASSSLAGTDTQYF. V usage is TRBV5-1 and J usage is TRBJ2-3, with 7 bases lining up with TRBD2. This CDR3 has 14 residues. Germline V gene data show CDR1 as SGHRS and CDR2 as YFSETQ. Filled out from reference TRBV5-1 and TRBJ2-3, the complete variable domain reads KAGVTQTPRYLIKTRGQQVTLSCSPISGHRSVSWYQQTPGQGLQFLFEYFSETQRNKGNFPGRFSGRQFSNSRSEMNVSTLELGDSALYLCASSSLAGTDTQYFGPGTRLTVL.

This chain uses TRBV2 with TRBJ2-1, with TRBD2 matching 9 bases. The CDR3 totals 14 residues. The germline V gene has CDR1 SNHLY and CDR2 FYNNEI. With 8 bases clipped from V and 0 bases from J, the junction kept 2 bases outside the gene matches. CDR3 sequence: CASLAGPSYNEQFF. CDR3 DNA sequence: TGTGCCAGCCTAGCGGGACCCTCCTACAATGAGCAGTTCTTC.

The table lists this clonotype with many counts. The chain joins TRBV12-3 or TRBV12-4 to TRBJ1-5; tentatively, D is TRBD1 (5 bases). The V end lost 6 bases, the J end lost 3 bases, and 12 bases lay between the germline ends. The CDR3 spans 14 residues. The chain's CDR3 is CASSHDSPNQPQHF. CDR3 coding DNA: TGTGCCAGCAGCCACGACAGCCCCAATCAGCCCCAGCATTTT.

This clonotype occurred a few times. This clone may be a read error of a much larger clone one base away. Written as DNA, the CDR3 is TGTGCCACCCTGACTAGCGGGGGGCCATTTGAGCAGTACTTC. Amino acids: CATLTSGGPFEQYF. V usage is TRBV12-3 or TRBV12-4 and J usage is TRBJ2-7; 13 bases match TRBD2. V gave up 10 bases and J gave up 7 bases; unmatched junction bases: 10. This CDR3 is built from 14 residues.

The genes are TRBV29-1 and TRBJ2-7, with TRBD1 matching over 8 bases. The trim removed 6 bases at V and 6 bases at J, leaving 10 bases unmatched. The CDR3 is 13 amino acids. Germline loops: CDR1 SQVTM, CDR2 ANQGSEA. DNA of the CDR3: TGCAGCGTCGGACAGGGCTCCTTTGGCGAGCAGTACTTC. Its protein product is CSVGQGSFGEQYF.

V and J are TRBV4-1 and TRBJ2-3; 7 bases map to TRBD2. V was pared by 1 base and J by 2 bases, with 6 bases of the junction left unmatched. The germline CDR1 and CDR2 sequences are MGHRA and YSYEKL. This CDR3 comprises 16 residues. The CDR3 spells CASSQGTGGLTDTQYF. In DNA form, the CDR3 reads TGCGCCAGCAGCCAAGGAACGGGGGGACTCACAGATACGCAGTATTTT.